The text below deals with one T cell receptor beta chain. This CDR3 contains 14 residues. Deletions cut 1 base from V and 7 bases from J, with 10 bases between. The V gene's germline CDR1 is LGHDT and CDR2 YNNKEL (reference sequence). The data were taken from a study of blood T cell repertoires in COVID-19. The authors' processing: Quantification of nucleated cells was approximated via reference gene primer amplification. This table comes from immunoSEQ multiplex PCR, and its TCRdb copy is limited to in-frame clones, with some not included. The V and J calls and clone size were taken over from that table, and D and trimming were inferred from the DNA. This table holds some 290,000 clones, 85% to 90% found once.

The V and J genes are TRBV3-1 (or the pseudogene TRBV3-2) and TRBJ2-2; D possibly corresponds to TRBD2 (5 bases). Sequencing was done on a sample of peripheral blood. The clonotype was recovered from a young woman with COVID-19, enrolled during active disease. CDR3 DNA sequence: TGTGCCAGCAGCCAAGCCGCGGGTGGCGGGGAGCTGTTTTTT. Protein product: CASSQAAGGGELFF.